This TCR beta chain was found in a study of blood T cells in healthy people across ages. Whole-study context: Using template switching, researchers captured about one barcoded beta molecule for each two T cells.

Remarks on this clonotype: Its target is not known.

Whole-study findings and limits: Diversity figures based on one million T cells were deemed too low. For the donors, CMV status was unknown and possibly confounded expanded clonotype changes.

CDR1 and CDR2 from the germline V gene are SGHRS and YFSETQ. After removal of 4 bases from V and 11 bases from J, the junction contained 14 bases not matched to a gene. There are 14 residues in the CDR3. A minimum of 6 micrograms of total RNA was extracted per sample. A sample-barcoded 5' primer and a J-beta primer mix were used in a second PCR of about 6 to 12 cycles. Using its own MiXCR run on the 5' RACE reads, TCRdb lists one record per CDR3 protein. The sample consists of under 1 million distinct CDR3 sequences, 44% of them appearing once. Sequenced input: blood. This TCR was sampled from a man aged 55 to 70 in good health. V usage is TRBV5-1 and J usage is TRBJ2-5, with 7 bases fitting TRBD1. The CDR3 nucleotides read TGCGCCAGCAGCCCGGGACGCAGCAGGGGACAGCAGTACTTC. This translates into CASSPGRSRGQQYF.